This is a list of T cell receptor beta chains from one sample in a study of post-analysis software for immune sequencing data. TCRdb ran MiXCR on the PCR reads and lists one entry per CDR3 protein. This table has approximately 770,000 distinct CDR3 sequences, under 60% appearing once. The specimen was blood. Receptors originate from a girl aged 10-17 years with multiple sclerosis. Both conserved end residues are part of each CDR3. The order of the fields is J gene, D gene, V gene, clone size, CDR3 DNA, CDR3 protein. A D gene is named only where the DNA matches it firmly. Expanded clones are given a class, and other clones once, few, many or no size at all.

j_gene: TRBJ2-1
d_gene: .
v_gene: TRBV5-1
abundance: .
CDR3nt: TGCGCCAGCAGATTCCTTAGTAATTCCTACAATGAGCAGTTCTTC
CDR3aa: CASRFLSNSYNEQFF

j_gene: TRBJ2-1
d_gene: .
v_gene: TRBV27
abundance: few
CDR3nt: TGTGCCAGCAGTTTATCAGGTTGGGGTGAGCAGTTCTTC
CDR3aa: CASSLSGWGEQFF

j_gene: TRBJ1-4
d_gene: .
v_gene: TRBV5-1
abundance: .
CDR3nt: TGCGCCAGCAGCTTCCTCGAGGGTCGGGAAAAACTGTTTTTT
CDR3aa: CASSFLEGREKLFF

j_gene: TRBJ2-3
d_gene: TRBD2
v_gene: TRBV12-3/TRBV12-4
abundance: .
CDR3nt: TGTGCCAGCAGACGTTCTAGCGGGAAGCCAGATGCGCAGTATTTT
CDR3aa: CASRRSSGKPDAQYF

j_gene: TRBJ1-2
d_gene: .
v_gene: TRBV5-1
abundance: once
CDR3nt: TGCGCCAGCAGCTTGGATTGGGGGGCGAACTATGGCTACACCTTC
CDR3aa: CASSLDWGANYGYTF

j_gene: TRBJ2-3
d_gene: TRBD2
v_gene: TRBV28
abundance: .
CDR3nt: TGTGCCAGCAGTTCCCCGGGACTAGCGATTTCGGGGTATACGCAGTATTTT
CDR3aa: CASSSPGLAISGYTQYF

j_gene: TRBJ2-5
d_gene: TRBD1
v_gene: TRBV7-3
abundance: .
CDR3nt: TGTGCCAGCTCCCGGGACAGGGGGTTTGGGGAGCGGTACTTC
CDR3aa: CASSRDRGFGERYF

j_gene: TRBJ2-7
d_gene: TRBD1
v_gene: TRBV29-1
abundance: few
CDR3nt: TGCAGCGTTGAACTTGGGGGGACAGGAGGCGAGCAGTACTTC
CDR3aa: CSVELGGTGGEQYF

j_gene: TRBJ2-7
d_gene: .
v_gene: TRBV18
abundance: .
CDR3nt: TGTGCCAGCTCACTCCGTCCCGTTTCCTACGAGCAGTACTTC
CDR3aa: CASSLRPVSYEQYF

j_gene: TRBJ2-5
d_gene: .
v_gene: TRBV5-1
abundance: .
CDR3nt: TGCGCCAGCAGCATAGACACCTTAGAGACCCAGTACTTC
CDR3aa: CASSIDTLETQYF

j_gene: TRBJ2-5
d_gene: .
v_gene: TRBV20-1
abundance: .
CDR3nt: TGCAGTGCTAAGCCGGACCCAAACGTGGAGACCCAGTACTTC
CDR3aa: CSAKPDPNVETQYF

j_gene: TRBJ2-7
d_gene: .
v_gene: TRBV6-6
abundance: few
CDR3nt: TGTGCCAGCAGTTACCTGGGGGCTTACGAGCAGTACTTC
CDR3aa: CASSYLGAYEQYF

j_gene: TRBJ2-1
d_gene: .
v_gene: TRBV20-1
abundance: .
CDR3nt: TGCAGTGCTAGATTGAAGCGAATCAATGAGCAGTTCTTC
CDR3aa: CSARLKRINEQFF

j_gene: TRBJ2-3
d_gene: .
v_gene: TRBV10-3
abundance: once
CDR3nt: TGTGCCATCAGTGAGCCCGTCACAGATACGCAGTATTTT
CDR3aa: CAISEPVTDTQYF

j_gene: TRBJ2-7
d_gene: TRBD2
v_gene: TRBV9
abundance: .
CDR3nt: TGTGCCAGCAGCGTAGAAGCTAGCGGGGCCTACGAGCAGTACTTC
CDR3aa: CASSVEASGAYEQYF

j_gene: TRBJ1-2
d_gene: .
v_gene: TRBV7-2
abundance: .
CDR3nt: TGTGCCAGCAGCCCGGGCCGGTTTAAGTATGGCTACACCTTC
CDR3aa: CASSPGRFKYGYTF

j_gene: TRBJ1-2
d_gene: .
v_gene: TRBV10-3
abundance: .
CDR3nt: TGTGCCATCCACAGGGACGACTATGGCTACACCTTC
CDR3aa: CAIHRDDYGYTF

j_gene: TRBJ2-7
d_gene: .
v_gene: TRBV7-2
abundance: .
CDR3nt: TGTGCCAGCAGCTTAGGGACAGTTGAGCAGTACTTC
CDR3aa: CASSLGTVEQYF

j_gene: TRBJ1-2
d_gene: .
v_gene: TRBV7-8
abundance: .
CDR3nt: TGTGCCAGCAGCTTAGCGCTTGGCGGCTACACCTTC
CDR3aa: CASSLALGGYTF

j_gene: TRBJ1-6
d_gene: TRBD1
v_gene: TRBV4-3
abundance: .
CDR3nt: TGCGCCAGCAGCCCGGACAGGGCCTATAATTCACCCCTCCACTTT
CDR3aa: CASSPDRAYNSPLHF

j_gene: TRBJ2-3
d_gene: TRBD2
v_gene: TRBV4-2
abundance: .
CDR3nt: TGTGCCAGCAGCCAAGAGCTCGCCGGCGGGAGGGCGACAGATACGCAGTATTTT
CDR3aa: CASSQELAGGRATDTQYF

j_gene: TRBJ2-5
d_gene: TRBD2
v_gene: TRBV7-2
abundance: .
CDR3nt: TGTGCCAGTAGCTTCCGGACTAGCGGGAATAGAGAGACCCAGTACTTC
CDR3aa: CASSFRTSGNRETQYF